This T cell receptor (beta chain) was captured in a study of blood T cell repertoires in COVID-19. In the study's own analysis: Reference gene primer amplification gave nucleated cell count estimates. The table came from immunoSEQ multiplex PCR; TCRdb's copy has only in-frame clones and leaves some out. D and trimming come from the DNA, and the V and J calls and clone size come from that table. The table includes a few hundred thousand clones, more than 85% detected once. This clone was recorded once. Input material: peripheral blood. This TCR came from a man between 60 and 75 years old with acute or convalescent COVID-19.

CDR3 DNA sequence: TGTGCCAGCAGCTTGACTAGCGGGGATACATGGTACTTC. It is translated as CASSLTSGDTWYF. This chain links TRBV14 with TRBJ2-5; TRBD2 matches 11 bases. This CDR3 is 13 amino acids long. V gave up 5 bases and J gave up 13 bases; unmatched junction bases: 9. Germline assignment: CDR1 SGHDN and CDR2 FVKESK.